These 3 T cell receptor beta chains were all obtained from the same sample, sequenced in a study of blood T cell repertoires in COVID-19. Generated by immunoSEQ multiplex PCR, the TCRdb table keeps only in-frame clones and is missing some. Here the sample spans approximately 47,000 clones, more than 80% being singletons. Sequencing used peripheral blood. The receptor set was obtained from a man aged 55 to 70 with acute or convalescent COVID-19.

The V call is TRBV19, the J call TRBJ1-1, with a possible D match to TRBD1 (6 bases). The CDR3 spans 13 residues. V lost 3 bases and J lost 7, with 12 bases in between. Germline V CDR1 and CDR2: LNHDA, SQIVND (reference sequence). CDR3 region: CASSMHEGGEAFF. CDR3 coding DNA: TGTGCCAGTAGTATGCACGAAGGGGGTGAAGCTTTCTTT.

The V call is TRBV4-3, the J call TRBJ2-1, with 9 nucleotides matching TRBD2. The CDR3 loop spans 16 amino acids. Germline CDR1 is LGHNA and CDR2 is YSLEER. Trimming at V came to 3 bases and at J to 8 bases, leaving 11 bases not matched to a gene. This CDR3 is CASSHPTGGGAYEQFF. The CDR3, as DNA: TGCGCCAGCAGCCACCCTACGGGCGGGGGGGCCTATGAGCAGTTCTTC.

The chain employs TRBV3-1 (or the pseudogene TRBV3-2) and TRBJ2-1; maybe TRBD2 (6 bases). The CDR3 length is 15 residues. Per the germline V gene, CDR1 is LGHDT and CDR2 is YNNKEL (reference sequence). Trimming took 3 bases from V and 0 from J, leaving 9 bases between them. CDR3 sequence reads: CASSQTRFSYNEQFF. The CDR3 region has the DNA TGTGCCAGCAGCCAGACTAGATTCTCCTACAATGAGCAGTTCTTC.